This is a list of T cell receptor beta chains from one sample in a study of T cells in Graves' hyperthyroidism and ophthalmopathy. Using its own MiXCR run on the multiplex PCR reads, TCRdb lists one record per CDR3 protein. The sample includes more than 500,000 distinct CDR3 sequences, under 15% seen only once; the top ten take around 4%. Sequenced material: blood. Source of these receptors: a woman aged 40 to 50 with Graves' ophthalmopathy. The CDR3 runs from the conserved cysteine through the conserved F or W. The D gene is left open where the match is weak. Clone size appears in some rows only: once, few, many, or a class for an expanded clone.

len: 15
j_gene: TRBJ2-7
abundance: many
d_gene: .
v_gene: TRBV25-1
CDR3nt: TGTGCCAGCAGTGTGGCAGGACCCCTCTCCTACGAGCAGTACTTC
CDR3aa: CASSVAGPLSYEQYF

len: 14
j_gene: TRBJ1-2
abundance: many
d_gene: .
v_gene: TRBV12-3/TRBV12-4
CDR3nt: TGTGCCAGCAGTTTAATCGGGGACGGCGATGGCTACACCTTC
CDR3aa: CASSLIGDGDGYTF

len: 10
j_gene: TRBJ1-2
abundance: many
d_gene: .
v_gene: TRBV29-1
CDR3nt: TGCAGCGTTGAGGGGGCTGGCTACACCTTC
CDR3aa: CSVEGAGYTF

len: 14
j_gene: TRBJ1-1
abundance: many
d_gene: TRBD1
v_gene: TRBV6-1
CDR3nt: TGTGCCAGCATGAACAGGGGTTTCGACACTGAAGCTTTCTTT
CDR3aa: CASMNRGFDTEAFF

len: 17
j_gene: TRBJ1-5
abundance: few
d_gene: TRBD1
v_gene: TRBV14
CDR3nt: TGTGCCAGCAGCCAAGATGGAAGGACAGGGGGAGATCAGCCCCAGCATTTT
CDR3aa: CASSQDGRTGGDQPQHF

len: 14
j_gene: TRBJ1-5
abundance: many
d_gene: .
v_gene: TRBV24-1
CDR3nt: TGTGCCACCAGTGATTTGTTGGTGGGACAGCCCCAGCATTTT
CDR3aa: CATSDLLVGQPQHF

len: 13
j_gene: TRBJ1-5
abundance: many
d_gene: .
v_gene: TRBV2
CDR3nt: TGTGCCAGCAGTGAAAGGGGGTACCAGCCCCAGCATTTT
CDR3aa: CASSERGYQPQHF

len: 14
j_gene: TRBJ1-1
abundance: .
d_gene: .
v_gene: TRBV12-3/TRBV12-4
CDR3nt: TGTGCCAGCAGTTCCTTAGACAGGAACACTGAAGCTTTCTTT
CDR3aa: CASSSLDRNTEAFF

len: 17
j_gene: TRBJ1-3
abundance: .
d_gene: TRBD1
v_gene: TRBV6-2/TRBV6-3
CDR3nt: TGTGCCAGCAGTACCGGGACAGGGGGCTTCAGTGGAAACACCATATATTTT
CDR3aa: CASSTGTGGFSGNTIYF

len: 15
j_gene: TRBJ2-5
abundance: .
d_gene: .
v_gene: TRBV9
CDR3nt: TGTGCCAGCAGCCCCGAGGGGGGGGGTGGAGAGACCCAGTACTTC
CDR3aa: CASSPEGGGGETQYF

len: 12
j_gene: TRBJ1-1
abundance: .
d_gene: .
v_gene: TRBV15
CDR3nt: TGTGCCACCAGCAAAGCTTACACTGAAGCTTTCTTT
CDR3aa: CATSKAYTEAFF

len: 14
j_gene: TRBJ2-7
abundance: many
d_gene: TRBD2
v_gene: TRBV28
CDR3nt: TGTGCCAGCAGAAGCGGGAGTGGGGCGAGCGAGCAGTACTTC
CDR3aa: CASRSGSGASEQYF

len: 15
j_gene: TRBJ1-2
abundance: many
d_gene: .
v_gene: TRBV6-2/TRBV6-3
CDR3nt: TGTGCCAGCAGTTACGACCCGGGTTATCTCTATGGCTACACCTTC
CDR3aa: CASSYDPGYLYGYTF

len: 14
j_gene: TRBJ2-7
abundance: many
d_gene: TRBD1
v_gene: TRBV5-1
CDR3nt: TGCGCCAGCAGCTCAGGGACAGAACCCTACGAGCAGTACTTC
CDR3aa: CASSSGTEPYEQYF

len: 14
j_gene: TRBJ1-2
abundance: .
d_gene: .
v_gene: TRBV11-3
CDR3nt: TGTGCCAGCAGCGAACCGCCGACTAACTATGGCTACACCTTC
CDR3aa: CASSEPPTNYGYTF

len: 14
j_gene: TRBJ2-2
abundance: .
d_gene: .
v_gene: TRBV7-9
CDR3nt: TGTGCCAGCAGCCCTCAGGGGCAGGCCGGGGAGCTGTTTTTT
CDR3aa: CASSPQGQAGELFF

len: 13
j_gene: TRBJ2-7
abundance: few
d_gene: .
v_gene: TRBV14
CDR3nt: TGTGCCAGCAGCCAAGAGGGGAGGTACGAGCAGTACTTC
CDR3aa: CASSQEGRYEQYF

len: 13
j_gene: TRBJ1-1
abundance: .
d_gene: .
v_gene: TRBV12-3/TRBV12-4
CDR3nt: TGTGCCAGCACAGAATGGGGGAACACTGAAGCTTTCTTT
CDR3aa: CASTEWGNTEAFF

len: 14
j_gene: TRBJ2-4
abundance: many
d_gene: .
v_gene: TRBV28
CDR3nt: TGTGCCAGCAGTTCCCCCGGCCAACAAAACATTCAGTACTTC
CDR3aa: CASSSPGQQNIQYF

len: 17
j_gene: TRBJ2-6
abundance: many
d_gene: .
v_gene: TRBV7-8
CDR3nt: TGTGCCAGCAGCTCCAAGGGTTTCGGCTCTGGGGCCAACGTCCTGACTTTC
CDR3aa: CASSSKGFGSGANVLTF

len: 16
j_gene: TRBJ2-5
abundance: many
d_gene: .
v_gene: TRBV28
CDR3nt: TGTGCCAGCAGTCTCATCGAGCGGGCGACCCAAGAGACCCAGTACTTC
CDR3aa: CASSLIERATQETQYF

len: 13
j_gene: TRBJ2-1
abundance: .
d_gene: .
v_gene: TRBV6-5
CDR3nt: TGTGCCAGCAGTTATGGACGGTACAATGAGCAGTTCTTC
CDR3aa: CASSYGRYNEQFF

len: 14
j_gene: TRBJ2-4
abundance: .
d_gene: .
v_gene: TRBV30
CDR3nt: TGTGCCTGGAGTTTCCAGGAGCCCAAAAACATTCAGTACTTC
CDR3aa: CAWSFQEPKNIQYF

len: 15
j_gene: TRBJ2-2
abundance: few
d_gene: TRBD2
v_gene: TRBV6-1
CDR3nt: TGTGCCAGCACCCCGGGACTAGCGGGAACCGGGGAGCTGTTTTTT
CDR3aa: CASTPGLAGTGELFF

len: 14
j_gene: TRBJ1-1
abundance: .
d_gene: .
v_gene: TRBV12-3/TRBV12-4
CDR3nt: TGTGCCAGCAGTTTCGACAGCCCGAACACTGAAGCTTTCTTT
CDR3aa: CASSFDSPNTEAFF

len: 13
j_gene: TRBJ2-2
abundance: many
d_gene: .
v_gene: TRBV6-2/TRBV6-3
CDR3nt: TGTGCCCTCCGGGGCCCCGAGGGGCGGGAGCTGTTTTTT
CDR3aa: CALRGPEGRELFF

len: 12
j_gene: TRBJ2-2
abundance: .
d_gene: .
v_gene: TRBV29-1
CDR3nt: TGCAGCGTTGTGGGGGCCACCGGGGAGCTGTTTTTT
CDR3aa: CSVVGATGELFF

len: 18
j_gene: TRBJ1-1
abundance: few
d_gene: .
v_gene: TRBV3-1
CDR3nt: TGTGCCAGCAGCCAAGGTTTACCGGGTAAAATTATGAACACTGAAGCTTTCTTT
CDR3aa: CASSQGLPGKIMNTEAFF

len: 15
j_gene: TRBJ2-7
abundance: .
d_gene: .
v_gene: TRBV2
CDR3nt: TGTGCCAGCAGGCAAGACATTACCTCCTCCTACGAGCAGTACTTC
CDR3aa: CASRQDITSSYEQYF

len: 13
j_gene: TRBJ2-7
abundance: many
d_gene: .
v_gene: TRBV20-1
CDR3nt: TGCAGTGCTAGAGTGGGGACGTCTTACGAGCAGTACTTC
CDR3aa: CSARVGTSYEQYF

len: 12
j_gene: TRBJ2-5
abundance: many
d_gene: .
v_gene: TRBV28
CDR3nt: TGTGCCAGCAGAAGGGGGGAAGAGACCCAGTACTTC
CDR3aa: CASRRGEETQYF

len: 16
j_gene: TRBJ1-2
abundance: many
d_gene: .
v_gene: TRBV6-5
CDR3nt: TGTGCCAGCAGTAACTGGGCCCACCCACTGGTCGATGGCTACACCTTC
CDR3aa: CASSNWAHPLVDGYTF

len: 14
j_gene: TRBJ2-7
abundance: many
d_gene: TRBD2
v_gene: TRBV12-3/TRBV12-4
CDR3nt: TGTGCCAGCAGGGGGACTAGCGGGGTATACGAGCAGTACTTC
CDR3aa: CASRGTSGVYEQYF

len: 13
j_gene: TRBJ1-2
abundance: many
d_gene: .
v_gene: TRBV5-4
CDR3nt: TGTGCCAGCAGCTCACAAGGGGGGAATGGCTACACCTTC
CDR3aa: CASSSQGGNGYTF

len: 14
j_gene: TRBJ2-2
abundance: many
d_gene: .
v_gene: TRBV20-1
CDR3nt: TGCAGTGCTTCGGGAGCGGTTAGCACCGGGGAGCTGTTTTTT
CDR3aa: CSASGAVSTGELFF

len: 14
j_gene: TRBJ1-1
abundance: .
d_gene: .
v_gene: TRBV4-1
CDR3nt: TGCGCCAGCAGCCAGCTTAACTTGAACACTGAAGCTTTCTTT
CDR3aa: CASSQLNLNTEAFF

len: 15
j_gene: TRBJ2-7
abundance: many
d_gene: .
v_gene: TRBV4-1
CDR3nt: TGCGCCAGCAGCCAATATGACAGTAGCTCCTACGAGCAGTACTTC
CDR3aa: CASSQYDSSSYEQYF

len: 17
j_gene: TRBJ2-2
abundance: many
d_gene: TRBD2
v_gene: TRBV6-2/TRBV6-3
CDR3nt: TGTGCCAGCAGTGGGACTAGCGGGAGGGCGAACACCGGGGAGCTGTTTTTT
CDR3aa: CASSGTSGRANTGELFF

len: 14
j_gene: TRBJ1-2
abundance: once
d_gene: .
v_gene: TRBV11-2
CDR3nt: TGTGCCAGCAGCTTAAATGCAGGGACGACTGGCTACACCTTC
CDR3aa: CASSLNAGTTGYTF

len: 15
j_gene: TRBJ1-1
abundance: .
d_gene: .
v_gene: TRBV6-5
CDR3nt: TGTGCCAGCAGTTACGGGAGGGGTCCGTGGACTGAAGCTTTCTTT
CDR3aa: CASSYGRGPWTEAFF

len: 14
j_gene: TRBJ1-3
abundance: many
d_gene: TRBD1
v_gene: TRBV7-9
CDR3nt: TGTGCCAGCACCGATACAGGGGGCAGAAACACCATATATTTT
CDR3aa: CASTDTGGRNTIYF

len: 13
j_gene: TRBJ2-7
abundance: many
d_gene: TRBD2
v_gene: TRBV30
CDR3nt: TGTGCGTGTGGACTAGCGATCTCCTACGAGCAGTACTTC
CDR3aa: CACGLAISYEQYF

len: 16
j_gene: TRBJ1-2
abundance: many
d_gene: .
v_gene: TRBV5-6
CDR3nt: TGTGCCAGCAGCTTGGCGTCAGCAGGGTCTGCATCCGGCTACACCTTC
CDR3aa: CASSLASAGSASGYTF

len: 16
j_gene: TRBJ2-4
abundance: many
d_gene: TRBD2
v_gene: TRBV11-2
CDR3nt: TGTGCCAGCAGCACGGGACTAGCGGGAGTACGGGACATTCAGTACTTC
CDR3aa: CASSTGLAGVRDIQYF

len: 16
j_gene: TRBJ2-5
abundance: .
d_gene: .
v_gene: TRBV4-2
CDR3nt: TGTGCCAGCAGCCAAGAGGGAGGTGGGGGTGGAGAGACCCAGTACTTC
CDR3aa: CASSQEGGGGGETQYF

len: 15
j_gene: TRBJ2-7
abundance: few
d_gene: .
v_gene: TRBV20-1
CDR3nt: TGCAGTGCCACACCCCCGACCGGTAGCTCCTACGAGCAGTACTTC
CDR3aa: CSATPPTGSSYEQYF

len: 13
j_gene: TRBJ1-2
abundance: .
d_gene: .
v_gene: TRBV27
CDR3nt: TGTGCCAGCAGAGATCGTACAGGGAATGGCTACACCTTC
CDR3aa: CASRDRTGNGYTF

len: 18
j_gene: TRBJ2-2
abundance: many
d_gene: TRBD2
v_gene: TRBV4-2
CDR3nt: TGTGCCAGCACAAGGGGTCTAGCGGGAGTATTGGGCACCGGGGAGCTGTTTTTT
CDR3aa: CASTRGLAGVLGTGELFF

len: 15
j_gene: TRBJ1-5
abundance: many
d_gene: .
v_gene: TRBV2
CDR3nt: TGTGCCAGCAGTGAAGCGCAAGGGGTTGGTCAGCCCCAGCATTTT
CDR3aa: CASSEAQGVGQPQHF

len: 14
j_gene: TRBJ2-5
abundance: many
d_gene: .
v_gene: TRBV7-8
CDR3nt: TGTGCCAGCAGCTTAGCGGCAGTACAAGAGACCCAGTACTTC
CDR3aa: CASSLAAVQETQYF